Presented here are 7 T cell receptor beta chains from one specimen sequenced in a study of technical replicates of blood from several donors. The table came from immunoSEQ multiplex PCR; TCRdb's copy has only in-frame clones and leaves some out. The sample records about 88,000 clones, approximately 95% being singletons. Sequenced material: T cells isolated from PBMCs. These receptors were collected from a human donor in good health.

The chain is built from TRBV29-1 and TRBJ1-1, with 7 bases lining up with TRBD1. Germline V lookup: CDR1 SQVTM, CDR2 ANQGSEA. V dropped 7 bases and J dropped 6; count of bases not matched to a gene: 8. This CDR3 is 12 amino acids long. In DNA, the CDR3 is TGCAGCGCCGCTGAGGGGGCGCCTGAAGCTTTCTTT. Protein sequence: CSAAEGAPEAFF. The whole variable domain, remainder taken from reference TRBV29-1 and TRBJ1-1, is SAVISQKPSRDICQRGTSLTIQCQVDSQVTMMFWYRQQPGQSLTLIATANQGSEATYESGFVIDKFPISRPNLTFSTLTVSNMSPEDSSIYLCSAAEGAPEAFFGQGTRLTVV.

The genes are TRBV25-1 and TRBJ2-1; D ambiguous. CDR1 is MGHDK and CDR2 is SYGVNS in the germline V gene. V was cut by 2 bases and J by 4 bases, with 12 bases left in between. CDR3 length: 15 amino acids. The CDR3, as DNA: TGTGCCAGCAGTGAAATGAGAGGCCCTTACAATGAGCAGTTCTTC. This gives the protein CASSEMRGPYNEQFF. The variable domain in full, completed from reference TRBV25-1 and TRBJ2-1, reads EADIYQTPRYLVIGTGKKITLECSQTMGHDKMYWYQQDPGMELHLIHYSYGVNSTEKGDLSSESTVSRIRTEHFPLTLESARPSHTSQYLCASSEMRGPYNEQFFGPGTRLTVL.

This clone was observed a handful of times. The CDR3 DNA reads TGTGCTGCAGGTTGGGGACAGAACACTGAAGCTTTCTTT. Translating it yields CAAGWGQNTEAFF. The chain employs TRBV19 and TRBJ1-1; weak D call: TRBD1 (6 bases). CDR1 and CDR2 from the germline V gene are LNHDA and SQIVND (reference sequence). This CDR3 is 13 amino acids long.

V usage is TRBV5-1 and J usage is TRBJ2-3; no clear D. Germline V gene sequence: CDR1 SGHRS, CDR2 YFSETQ. V was trimmed by 6 bases and J by 2 bases, leaving 10 bases between them. The CDR3 consists of 13 residues. In nucleotides, the CDR3 is TGCGCCAGCATCGCGATAAACACAGATACGCAGTATTTT. Residues: CASIAINTDTQYF.

This sequence joins TRBV9 and TRBJ1-2, with TRBD1 matching 7 bases. The CDR3 spans 14 residues. With V trimmed by 3 bases and J by 6 bases, 8 bases remained unmatched. Germline V gene sequence: CDR1 SGDLS, CDR2 YYNGEE. CDR3 DNA: TGTGCCAGCAGCGCCACCGGGACAGCCAATGGCTACACCTTC. This gives the protein CASSATGTANGYTF.

The chain has TRBV9 and TRBJ2-7; D possibly corresponds to TRBD2 (6 bases). Trimming stripped 7 bases from V and 3 bases from J, with 14 bases between. CDR3 size: 13 residues. From germline, CDR1 is SGDLS and CDR2 YYNGEE. The CDR3, as DNA: TGTGCCAGCGGGACTGGGGGGAGCTACGAGCAGTACTTC. Amino acids: CASGTGGSYEQYF.

J is TRBJ2-7 and V is TRBV6-1, with 8 bases that match TRBD2. Germline CDR1 is MNHNS and CDR2 is SASEGT. This CDR3 contains 14 residues. V shed 2 bases and J 4 bases; nucleotides not matched to a gene: 4. CDR3 protein: CASSEQRELYEQYF. CDR3 coding DNA: TGTGCCAGCAGTGAACAGCGGGAGTTATACGAGCAGTACTTC.